Below, 13 T cell receptor beta chains from the same sample are listed, as sequenced in a study of shared clonotypes between healthy human individuals. Profiled with immunoSEQ multiplex PCR; TCRdb holds only in-frame clones, not every one. Of 650,000 to 700,000 clones in the sample, roughly 88% were seen once. The sequencing sample was made of memory CD8+ T cells from PBMCs. The sample's subset: CD45RO+ cells pooled with CCR7-negative TemRA cells. The receptors derive from a man younger than 35 in good health. Some clones in this sample may be carry-over from other donors' samples.

In this sample, this clone turned up once. The genes are TRBV27 and TRBJ2-1; 10 nucleotides match TRBD2. The CDR3 spans 16 residues. The ends lost 6 bases at V and 8 bases at J; junction bases unmatched: 13. Germline V gives CDR1 MNHEY, CDR2 SMNVEV (reference sequence). The CDR3 loop is CASSWRASGSKDEQFF. CDR3 coding DNA: TGTGCCAGCAGCTGGAGAGCTAGCGGGAGTAAGGATGAGCAGTTCTTC.

The genes are TRBV7-8 and TRBJ2-1; 14 nucleotides match TRBD2. The CDR3 runs 17 residues. The germline V gene encodes CDR1 SGHVS and CDR2 FQNEAQ. J was trimmed by 10 bases and V by 1 base; bases with no gene match: 9. As DNA, the CDR3 is TGTGCCAGCAGCTTAGGCCCGGGACTAGCGGGAGTTGGAGAGCAGTTCTTC. Its translation: CASSLGPGLAGVGEQFF.

In regard to this clone: Other nucleotide sequences in the sample specify the same CDR3. V gene TRBV5-1 combines with J gene TRBJ2-7, with D maybe TRBD2 (5 bases). Germline V gives CDR1 SGHRS, CDR2 YFSETQ. This CDR3 region has 14 residues. Trimming removed 0 bases from V and 3 bases from J, with 10 bases in between. CDR3 region: CASSLGTGNYEQYF. In DNA form, the CDR3 reads TGCGCCAGCAGCTTGGGGACGGGGAACTACGAGCAGTACTTC.

In its sample, this clone was seen a few times. Here the CDR3 reads CASSVSGDAFF. CDR3 nucleotide sequence: TGTGCCAGCAGTGTCTCAGGGGACGCTTTCTTT. The V gene is TRBV2, the J gene TRBJ1-1; D may be TRBD1 (6 bases). V dropped 4 bases and J dropped 11 bases, with 11 bases sitting between them. This CDR3 contains 11 residues. Germline lookup yields CDR1 SNHLY and CDR2 FYNNEI. The whole variable domain, remainder taken from reference TRBV2 and TRBJ1-1, is EPEVTQTPSHQVTQMGQEVILRCVPISNHLYFYWYRQILGQKVEFLVSFYNNEISEKSEIFDDQFSVERPDGSNFTLKIRSTKLEDSAMYFCASSVSGDAFFGQGTRLTVV.

The chain combines TRBV27 with TRBJ2-1, with D perhaps matching TRBD2 (5 bases). Trimming pared 2 bases from V and 6 bases from J, leaving 20 bases between. This CDR3 contains 17 residues. Per germline, CDR1 MNHEY and CDR2 SMNVEV (reference sequence). CDR3 in amino acids: CASSLAPRTLAPNEQFF. DNA of the CDR3: TGTGCCAGCAGTTTAGCACCGAGGACTCTCGCACCCAATGAGCAGTTCTTC.

The count of this clone is one. The rearrangement uses TRBV29-1 and TRBJ1-3, with D unresolved. With 6 bases removed from V and 4 bases from J, the gap between germline ends came to 16 bases. The CDR3 contains 14 residues. Germline V gene data show CDR1 as SQVTM and CDR2 as ANQGSEA. The CDR3 nucleotides are TGCAGCGTCAAGTGGGTCGAAACAGGAAACACCATATATTTT. Amino acids: CSVKWVETGNTIYF.

Only one count was recorded for this clone. The chain links TRBV5-5 to TRBJ1-2; TRBD1 matches 7 bases. CDR1 SGHKS and CDR2 YYEKEE come from the germline V gene (reference sequence). V trimming: 4 bases; J trimming: 3 bases; junction bases outside the gene matches: 12. The CDR3 is 16 residues long. Written as DNA, the CDR3 is TGTGCCAGCAGCCCCAACCCCGACAGGGCAGACTATGGCTACACCTTC. Translation: CASSPNPDRADYGYTF.

This clone was observed a few times. The gene calls are TRBV7-9 and TRBJ1-1, with a tentative D call TRBD1 (6 bases). Germline V gene data show CDR1 as SEHNR and CDR2 as FQNEAQ (reference sequence). The V gene lost 5 bases and the J gene lost 6 bases, with 16 bases spanning the gap. The CDR3 consists of 14 residues. The CDR3 DNA is TGTGCCAGCAGCAAGACCACAGGGTCGGCTGAAGCTTTCTTT. Its protein is CASSKTTGSAEAFF.

This sequence joins TRBV2 and TRBJ2-7, with 8 bases fitting TRBD1. V shed 4 bases and J 6 bases; nucleotides not matched to a gene: 8. From germline, CDR1 is SNHLY and CDR2 FYNNEI. CDR3 length equals 14 residues. CDR3 region: CASSGGQGGGEQYF. DNA for the CDR3: TGTGCCAGCAGTGGCGGACAGGGTGGAGGCGAGCAGTACTTC.

The chain has TRBV4-1 and TRBJ1-1, with a weak D call TRBD1 (6 bases). The germline gives CDR1 MGHRA, CDR2 YSYEKL. The CDR3 has 14 amino acids. The V end was cut by 4 bases, the J end by 4 bases, with 13 bases between. CDR3 in amino acids: CASSPGGRPTEAFF. For the CDR3, the DNA is TGCGCCAGCAGCCCCGGGGGCCGGCCCACTGAAGCTTTCTTT.

This rearrangement joins TRBV7-9 to TRBJ2-1, with a weak D call TRBD1 (5 bases). V was cut by 5 bases and J by 8 bases, with 10 bases left in between. Germline lookup yields CDR1 SEHNR and CDR2 FQNEAQ (reference sequence). This CDR3 has 12 amino acids. CDR3 nucleotide sequence: TGTGCCAGCAGCCCAGGACAAGATGAGCAGTTCTTC. Residues: CASSPGQDEQFF.

The CDR3, as DNA: TGTGCCAGCAGCGTCGATGGGACAGCCTGGTTGGGCGGCTACACCTTC. It translates to CASSVDGTAWLGGYTF. The chain recombines TRBV5-4 with TRBJ1-2, with 7 bases aligning to TRBD1. V gave up 4 bases and J gave up 8 bases; unmatched junction bases: 17. Germline V lookup: CDR1 SGHNT, CDR2 YYREEE (reference sequence). The CDR3 extends over 16 amino acids.

The chain employs TRBV10-3 and TRBJ2-7, with D possibly matching TRBD2 (6 bases). V was pared by 3 bases and J by 7 bases, with 16 bases between. The length of the CDR3 is 14 residues. Per germline, CDR1 ENHRY and CDR2 SYGVKD. This chain's CDR3 is CAISEGSSEGEQYF. In DNA form, the CDR3 reads TGTGCCATCAGTGAAGGGAGCTCGGAGGGGGAGCAGTACTTC.